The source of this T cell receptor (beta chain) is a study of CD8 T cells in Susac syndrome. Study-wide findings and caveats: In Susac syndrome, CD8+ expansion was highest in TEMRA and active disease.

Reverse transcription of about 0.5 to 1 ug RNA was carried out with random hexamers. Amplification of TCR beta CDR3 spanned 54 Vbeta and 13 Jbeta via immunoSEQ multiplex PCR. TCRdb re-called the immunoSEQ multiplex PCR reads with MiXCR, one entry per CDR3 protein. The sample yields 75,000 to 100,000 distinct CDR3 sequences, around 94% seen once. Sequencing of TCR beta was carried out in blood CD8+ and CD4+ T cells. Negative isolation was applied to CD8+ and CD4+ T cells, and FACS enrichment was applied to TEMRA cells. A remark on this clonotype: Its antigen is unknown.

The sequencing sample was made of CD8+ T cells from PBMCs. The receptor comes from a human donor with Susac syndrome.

CDR3 in amino acids: CASTVGISVQYF. DNA of the CDR3: TGTGCCAGCACCGTGGGGATTTCGGTGCAGTACTTC. The chain couples TRBV2 to TRBJ2-7; D gene unclear. CDR3 size: 12 residues. Deletions cut 7 bases from V and 9 bases from J, with 16 bases between. Germline CDR1 and CDR2: SNHLY and FYNNEI.